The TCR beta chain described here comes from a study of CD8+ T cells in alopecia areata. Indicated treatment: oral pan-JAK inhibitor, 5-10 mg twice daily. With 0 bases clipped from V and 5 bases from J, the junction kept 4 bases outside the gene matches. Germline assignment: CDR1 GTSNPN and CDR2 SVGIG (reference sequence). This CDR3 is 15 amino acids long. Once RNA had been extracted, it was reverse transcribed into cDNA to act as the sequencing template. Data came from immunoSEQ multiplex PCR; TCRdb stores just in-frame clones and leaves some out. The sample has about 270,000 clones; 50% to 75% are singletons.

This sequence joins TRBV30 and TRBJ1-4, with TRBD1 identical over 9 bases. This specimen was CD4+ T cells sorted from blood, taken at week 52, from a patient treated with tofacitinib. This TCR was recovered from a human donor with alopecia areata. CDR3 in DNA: TGTGCCTGGAGTGTACCGGGACAGGGCAATGAAAAACTGTTTTTT. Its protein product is CAWSVPGQGNEKLFF. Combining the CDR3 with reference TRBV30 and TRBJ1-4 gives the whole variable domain SQTIHQWPATLVQPVGSPLSLECTVEGTSNPNLYWYRQAAGRGLQLLFYSVGIGQISSEVPQNLSASRPQDRQFILSSKKLLLSDSGFYLCAWSVPGQGNEKLFFGSGTQLSVL.